This record covers a single TCR beta chain. Trimming at V came to 4 bases and at J to 2 bases, leaving 3 bases not matched to a gene. The CDR3 consists of 14 residues. Looked up from germline, CDR1 is SQVTM and CDR2 is ANQGSEA. This entry is derived from a study of blood T cell repertoires in COVID-19. Study as a whole: Sites across the United States, Italy and Spain contributed samples from acute and convalescent COVID-19. The analysed material was cDNA or gDNA that came from T cells, B-cell-depleted T cells, or PBMCs.

Methods used by the authors: Amplification of reference gene primers was used by the study to estimate nucleated cell counts. Only in-frame clones appear in the TCRdb table, and some are missing; sequencing was by immunoSEQ multiplex PCR. That table furnishes V, J and clone size, whereas the DNA furnished D and trimming. Here the sample spans approximately 54,000 clones, around nine tenths being singletons. The genes are TRBV29-1 and TRBJ1-3; 9 nucleotides match TRBD1. The sequence derives from a middle-aged man with acute or convalescent COVID-19. The sample comprised peripheral blood. This CDR3 reads CSVGQGGTGNTIYF. The CDR3 nucleotides read TGCAGCGTTGGACAGGGGGGCACTGGAAACACCATATATTTT. The complete variable domain, with remaining parts taken from reference TRBV29-1 and TRBJ1-3, reads SAVISQKPSRDICQRGTSLTIQCQVDSQVTMMFWYRQQPGQSLTLIATANQGSEATYESGFVIDKFPISRPNLTFSTLTVSNMSPEDSSIYLCSVGQGGTGNTIYFGEGSWLTVV.